This paragraph covers one T cell receptor (beta chain) sequence. Its cognate antigen is unknown. The sequenced target, TCR beta, came from blood CD8+ and CD4+ T cells. In contrast to the negatively isolated CD8+ and CD4+ T cells, TEMRA cells were FACS-enriched. The data originate from a study of CD8 T cells in Susac syndrome. Random-hexamer reverse transcription was applied to roughly 0.5 to 1 ug RNA. The authors amplified TCR beta CDR3 across 54 Vbeta and 13 Jbeta using immunoSEQ multiplex PCR. TCRdb called the immunoSEQ multiplex PCR reads again in MiXCR, with one record for every CDR3 protein. The sample has more than 200,000 distinct CDR3 sequences, about 93% seen once. Study-wide results and limits: The study acknowledged a relatively small number of individuals in its TCR sequencing and HLA analysis.

The V end lost 3 bases, the J end lost 2 bases, and 13 bases lay between the germline ends. This CDR3 spans 15 amino acids. Germline V gene sequence: CDR1 SGHVS, CDR2 FNYEAQ. Sequenced sample: CD8+ T cells from PBMCs. This chain joins TRBV7-6 and TRBJ2-5; D may be TRBD1 (5 bases). This clonotype was sampled from a human donor with multiple sclerosis. CDR3 amino acids: CASSLEGDSQETQYF. In nucleotides, the CDR3 is TGTGCCAGCAGCTTGGAAGGGGATAGTCAAGAGACCCAGTACTTC.